This TCR beta chain was retrieved from a study of blood T cell repertoires in COVID-19. Study-level background: Italy, Spain and the United States were the sources of the convalescent and acute COVID-19 samples. Sample material is recorded as cDNA or gDNA derived from T cells, B-cell-depleted T cells, or PBMCs.

The table came from immunoSEQ multiplex PCR; TCRdb's copy has only in-frame clones and leaves some out. This table holds 150,000 to 200,000 clones, around 84% found once. This CDR3 is 15 amino acids long. Germline lookup yields CDR1 SGDLS and CDR2 YYNGEE. The V end was cut by 0 bases, the J end by 2 bases, with 11 bases between. This sequence was found in a man in his forties or fifties who had recovered from COVID-19. The chain is built from TRBV9 and TRBJ1-2; no firm D call. Source material: PBMCs or T cells enriched from blood (not recorded which). The CDR3 loop reads CASSVDFDGNYGYTF. The CDR3 DNA follows: TGTGCCAGCAGCGTAGATTTCGACGGGAACTATGGCTACACCTTC.